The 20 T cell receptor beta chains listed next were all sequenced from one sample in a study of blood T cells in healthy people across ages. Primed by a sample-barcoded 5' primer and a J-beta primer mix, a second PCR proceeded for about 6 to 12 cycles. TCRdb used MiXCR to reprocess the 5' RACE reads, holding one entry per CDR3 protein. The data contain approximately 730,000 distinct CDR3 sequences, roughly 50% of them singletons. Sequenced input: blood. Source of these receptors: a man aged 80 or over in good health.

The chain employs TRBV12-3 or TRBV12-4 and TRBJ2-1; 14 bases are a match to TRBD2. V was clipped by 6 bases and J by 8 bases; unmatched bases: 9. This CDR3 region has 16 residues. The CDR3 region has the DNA TGTGCCAGCAGGGACATGGGACTAGCGGGAGCAGATGAGCAGTTCTTC. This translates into CASRDMGLAGADEQFF.

This chain's CDR3 is CSARDRFAAQETQYF. In DNA, the CDR3 is TGCAGTGCTAGAGATAGGTTTGCCGCACAAGAGACCCAGTACTTC. J is TRBJ2-5 and V is TRBV20-1; D is uncertain. CDR3 length equals 15 residues. The germline V gene encodes CDR1 DFQATT and CDR2 SNEGSKA (reference sequence). V was pared by 0 bases and J by 2 bases, with 13 bases between.

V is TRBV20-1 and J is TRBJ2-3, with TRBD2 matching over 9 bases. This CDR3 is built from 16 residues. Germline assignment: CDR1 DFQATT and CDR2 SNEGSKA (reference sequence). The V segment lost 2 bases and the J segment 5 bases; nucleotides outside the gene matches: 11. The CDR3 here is CSARSIGPAGGDTQYF. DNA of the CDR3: TGCAGTGCTAGATCTATCGGACCAGCGGGAGGAGATACGCAGTATTTT.

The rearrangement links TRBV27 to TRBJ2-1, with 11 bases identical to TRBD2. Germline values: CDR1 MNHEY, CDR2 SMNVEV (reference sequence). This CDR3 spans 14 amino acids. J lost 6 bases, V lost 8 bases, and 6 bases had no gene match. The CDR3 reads CASQLAGVFNEQFF. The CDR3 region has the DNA TGTGCCAGCCAACTAGCGGGAGTCTTCAATGAGCAGTTCTTC.

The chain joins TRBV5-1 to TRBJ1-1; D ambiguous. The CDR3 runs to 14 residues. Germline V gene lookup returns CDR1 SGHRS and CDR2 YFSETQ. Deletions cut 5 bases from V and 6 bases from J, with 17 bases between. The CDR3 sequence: CASRNSTWSPEAFF. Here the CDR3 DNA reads TGCGCCAGCAGGAACAGCACCTGGTCCCCTGAAGCTTTCTTT.

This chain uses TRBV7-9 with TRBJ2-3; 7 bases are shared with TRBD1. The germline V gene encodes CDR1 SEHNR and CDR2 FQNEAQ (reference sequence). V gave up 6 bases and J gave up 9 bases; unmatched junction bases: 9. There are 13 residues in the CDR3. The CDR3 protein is CASSQRDSTTQYF. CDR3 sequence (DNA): TGTGCCAGCAGTCAAAGGGACAGCACGACGCAGTATTTT.

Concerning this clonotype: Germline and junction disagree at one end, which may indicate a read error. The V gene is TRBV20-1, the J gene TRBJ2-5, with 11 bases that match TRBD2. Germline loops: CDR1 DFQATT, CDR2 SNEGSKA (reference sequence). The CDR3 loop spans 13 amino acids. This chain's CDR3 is CRATSGSYNEQYF. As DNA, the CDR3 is TGCAGGGCTACTAGCGGGAGCTACAATGAGCAGTACTTC.

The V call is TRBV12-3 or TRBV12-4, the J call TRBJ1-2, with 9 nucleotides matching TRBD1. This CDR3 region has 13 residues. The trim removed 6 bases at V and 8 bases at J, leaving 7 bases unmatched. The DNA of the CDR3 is TGTGCCAGCAGGGTAACAGGGGGCTGGGGCTACACCTTC. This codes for CASRVTGGWGYTF.

CDR3 in amino acids: CSARGGASRYEQYF. The CDR3, as DNA: TGCAGTGCTAGAGGCGGAGCTTCGAGGTACGAGCAGTACTTC. The chain has TRBV20-1 and TRBJ2-7, with no clear D. V dropped 1 base and J dropped 4 bases, with 14 bases sitting between them. Germline V gene lookup returns CDR1 DFQATT and CDR2 SNEGSKA (reference sequence). There are 14 residues in the CDR3.

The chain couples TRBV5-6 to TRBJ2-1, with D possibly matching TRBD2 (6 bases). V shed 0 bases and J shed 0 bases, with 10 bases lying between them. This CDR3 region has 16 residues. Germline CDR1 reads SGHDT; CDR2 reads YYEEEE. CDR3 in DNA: TGTGCCAGCAGCTTGGCCGGCGGGGACTCCTACAATGAGCAGTTCTTC. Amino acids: CASSLAGGDSYNEQFF.

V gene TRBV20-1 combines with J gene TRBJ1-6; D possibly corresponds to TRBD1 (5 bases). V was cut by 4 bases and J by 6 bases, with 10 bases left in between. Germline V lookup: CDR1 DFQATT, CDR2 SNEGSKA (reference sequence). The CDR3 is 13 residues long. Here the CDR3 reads CSAMTTANSPLHF. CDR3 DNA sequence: TGCAGTGCTATGACGACAGCTAATTCACCCCTCCACTTT.

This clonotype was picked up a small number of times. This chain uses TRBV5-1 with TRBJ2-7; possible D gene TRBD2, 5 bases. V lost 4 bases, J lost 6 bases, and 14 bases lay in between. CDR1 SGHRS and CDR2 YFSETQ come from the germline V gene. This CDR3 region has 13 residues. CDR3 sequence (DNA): TGCGCCAGCAGCCGGGATCGGTGGAGCGAGCAGTACTTC. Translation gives CASSRDRWSEQYF.

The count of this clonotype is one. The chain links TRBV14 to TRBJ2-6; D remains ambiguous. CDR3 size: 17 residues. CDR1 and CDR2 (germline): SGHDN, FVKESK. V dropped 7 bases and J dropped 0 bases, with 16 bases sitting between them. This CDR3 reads CASNGLGRSSGANVLTF. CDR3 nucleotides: TGTGCCAGCAACGGTTTGGGTCGGAGCTCTGGGGCCAACGTCCTGACTTTC.

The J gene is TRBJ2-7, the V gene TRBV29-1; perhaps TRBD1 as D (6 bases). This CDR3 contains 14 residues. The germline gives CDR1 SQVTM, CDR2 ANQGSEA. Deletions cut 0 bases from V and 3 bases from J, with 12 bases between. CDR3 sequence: CSVEEGHSLYEQYF. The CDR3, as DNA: TGCAGCGTTGAAGAGGGACACAGCCTCTACGAGCAGTACTTC.

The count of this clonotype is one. The CDR3, as DNA: TGTGCCAGCTCCACGCCGGTAGGGGGCTTGAGCAATGAGCAGTTCTTC. Its translation: CASSTPVGGLSNEQFF. The chain employs TRBV18 and TRBJ2-1, with 7 bases that match TRBD1. This CDR3 contains 16 residues. V lost 6 bases and J lost 6; bases outside the gene matches: 14. The germline V gene has CDR1 KGHSH and CDR2 LQKENI.

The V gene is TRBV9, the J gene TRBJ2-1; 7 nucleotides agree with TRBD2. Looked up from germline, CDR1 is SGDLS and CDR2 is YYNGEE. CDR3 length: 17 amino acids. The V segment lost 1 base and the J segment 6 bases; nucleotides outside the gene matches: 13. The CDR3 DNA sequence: TGTGCCAGCAGCGTAAACCCCCTGGCGGGAGCTCGCAATGAGCAGTTCTTC. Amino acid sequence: CASSVNPLAGARNEQFF.

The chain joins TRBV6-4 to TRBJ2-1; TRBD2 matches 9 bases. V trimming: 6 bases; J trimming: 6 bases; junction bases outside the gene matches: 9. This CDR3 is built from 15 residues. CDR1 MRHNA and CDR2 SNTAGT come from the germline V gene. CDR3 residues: CASRAAGGGFNEQFF. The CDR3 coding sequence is TGTGCCAGCAGGGCGGCGGGAGGGGGGTTCAATGAGCAGTTCTTC.

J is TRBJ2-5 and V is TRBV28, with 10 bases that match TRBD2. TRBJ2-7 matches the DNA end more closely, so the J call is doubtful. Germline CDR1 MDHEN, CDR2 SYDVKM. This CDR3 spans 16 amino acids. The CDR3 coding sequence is TGTGCCAGCAGATCTCCACCGGGACTAGCGCCTTACGAGCAGTACTTC. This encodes CASRSPPGLAPYEQYF.

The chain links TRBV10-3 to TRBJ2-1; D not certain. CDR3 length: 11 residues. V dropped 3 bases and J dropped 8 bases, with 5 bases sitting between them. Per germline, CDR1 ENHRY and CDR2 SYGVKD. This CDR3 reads CAISDVYEQFF. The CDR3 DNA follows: TGTGCCATCAGTGACGTCTATGAGCAGTTCTTC.

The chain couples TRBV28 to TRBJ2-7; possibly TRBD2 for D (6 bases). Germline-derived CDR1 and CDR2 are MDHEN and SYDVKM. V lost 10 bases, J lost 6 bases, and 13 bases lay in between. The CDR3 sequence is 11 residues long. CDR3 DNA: TGTGCCACCGGGTTGGGAGGCGAGCAGTACTTC. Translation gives CATGLGGEQYF.